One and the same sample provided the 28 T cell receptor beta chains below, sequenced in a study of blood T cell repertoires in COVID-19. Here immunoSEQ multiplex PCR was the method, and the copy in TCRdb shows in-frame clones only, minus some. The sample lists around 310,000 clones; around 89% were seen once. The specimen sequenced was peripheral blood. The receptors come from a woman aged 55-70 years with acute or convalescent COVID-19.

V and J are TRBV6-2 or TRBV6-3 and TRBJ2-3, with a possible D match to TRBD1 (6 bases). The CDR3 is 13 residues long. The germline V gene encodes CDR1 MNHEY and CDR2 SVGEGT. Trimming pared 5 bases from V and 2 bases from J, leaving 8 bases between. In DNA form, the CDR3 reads TGTGCCAGCAGTCGACAGGACACAGATACGCAGTATTTT. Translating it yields CASSRQDTDTQYF.

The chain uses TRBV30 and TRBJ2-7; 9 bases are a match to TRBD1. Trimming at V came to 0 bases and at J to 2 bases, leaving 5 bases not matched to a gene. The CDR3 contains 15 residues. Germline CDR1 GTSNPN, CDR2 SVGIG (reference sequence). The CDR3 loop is CAWSVGGTGTYEQYF. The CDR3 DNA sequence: TGTGCCTGGAGTGTAGGAGGGACAGGGACCTACGAGCAGTACTTC.

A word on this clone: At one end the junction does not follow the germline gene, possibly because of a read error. In DNA, the CDR3 is TGCGCCAGCAGCCCCCGGGACTGGGATTACGAACAGTACTTC. It specifies CASSPRDWDYEQYF. The chain is built from TRBV5-1 and TRBJ2-7; possibly TRBD2 for D (6 bases). From germline, CDR1 is SGHRS and CDR2 YFSETQ. CDR3 length: 14 residues.

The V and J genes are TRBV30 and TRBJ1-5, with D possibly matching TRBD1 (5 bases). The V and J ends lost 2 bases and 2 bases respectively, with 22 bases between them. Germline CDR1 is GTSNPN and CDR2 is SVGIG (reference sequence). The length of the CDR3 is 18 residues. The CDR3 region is CAWSTTRAGLVGNQPQHF. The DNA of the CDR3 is TGTGCCTGGAGTACGACTCGAGCAGGGCTTGTCGGCAATCAGCCCCAGCATTTT.

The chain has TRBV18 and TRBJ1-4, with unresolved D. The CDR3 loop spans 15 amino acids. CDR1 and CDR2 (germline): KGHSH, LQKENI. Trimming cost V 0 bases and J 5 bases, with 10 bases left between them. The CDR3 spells CASSPPVSPNEKLFF. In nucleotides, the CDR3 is TGTGCCAGCTCACCACCGGTGAGCCCCAATGAAAAACTGTTTTTT.

This CDR3 is CASSPDGGGTDTQYF. CDR3 nucleotide sequence: TGTGCCAGCAGCCCAGACGGAGGAGGCACAGATACGCAGTATTTT. This sequence joins TRBV3-1 (or the pseudogene TRBV3-2) and TRBJ2-3; D is possibly TRBD2 (5 bases). V dropped 4 bases and J dropped 1 base, with 12 bases sitting between them. The CDR3 contains 15 residues. Germline lookup yields CDR1 LGHDT and CDR2 YNNKEL (reference sequence).

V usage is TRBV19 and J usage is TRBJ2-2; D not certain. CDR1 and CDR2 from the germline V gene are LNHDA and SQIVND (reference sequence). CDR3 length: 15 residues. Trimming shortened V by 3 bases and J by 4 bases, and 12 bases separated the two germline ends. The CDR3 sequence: CASSIGVGATGELFF. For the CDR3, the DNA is TGTGCCAGTAGTATTGGAGTCGGAGCCACCGGGGAGCTGTTTTTT.

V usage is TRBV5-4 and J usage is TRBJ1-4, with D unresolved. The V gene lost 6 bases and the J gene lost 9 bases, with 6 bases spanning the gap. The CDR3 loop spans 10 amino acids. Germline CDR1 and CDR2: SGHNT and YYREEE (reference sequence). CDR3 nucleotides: TGTGCCAGCACGCGGAAAAAACTGTTTTTT. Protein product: CASTRKKLFF.

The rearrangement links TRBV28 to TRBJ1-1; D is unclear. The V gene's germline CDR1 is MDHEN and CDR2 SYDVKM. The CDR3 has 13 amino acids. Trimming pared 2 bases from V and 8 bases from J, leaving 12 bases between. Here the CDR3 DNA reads TGTGCCAGCAGTTTAATCCAGGCTTGGGAAGCTTTCTTT. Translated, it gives CASSLIQAWEAFF.

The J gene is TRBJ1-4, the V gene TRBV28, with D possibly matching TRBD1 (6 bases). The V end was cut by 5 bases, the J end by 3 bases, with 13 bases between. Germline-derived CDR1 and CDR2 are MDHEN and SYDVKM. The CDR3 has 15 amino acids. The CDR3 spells CASSPRDRSNEKLFF. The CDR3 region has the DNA TGTGCCAGCAGTCCCCGCGACAGGTCTAATGAAAAACTGTTTTTT.

CDR3 sequence (DNA): TGTGCCAGCAGCAACAGGGATGGCTACACCTTC. This translates into CASSNRDGYTF. V usage is TRBV28 and J usage is TRBJ1-2; D might be TRBD1 (6 bases). With 6 bases removed from V and 6 bases from J, the gap between germline ends came to 8 bases. This CDR3 has 11 amino acids. Germline-derived CDR1 and CDR2 are MDHEN and SYDVKM.

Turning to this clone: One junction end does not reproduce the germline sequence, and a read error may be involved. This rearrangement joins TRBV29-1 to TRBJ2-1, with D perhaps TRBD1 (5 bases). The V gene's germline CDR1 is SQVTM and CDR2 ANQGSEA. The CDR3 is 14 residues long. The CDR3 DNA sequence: TGCAGCGTTCAAAATCTTCAGGGTGTCGATGAGCGGTTCTTC. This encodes CSVQNLQGVDERFF.

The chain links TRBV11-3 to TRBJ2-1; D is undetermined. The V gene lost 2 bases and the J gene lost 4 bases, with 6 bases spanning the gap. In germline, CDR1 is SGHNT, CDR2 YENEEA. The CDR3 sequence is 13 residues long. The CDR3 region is CASSLSGYNEQFF. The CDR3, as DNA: TGTGCCAGCAGCTTATCCGGGTACAATGAGCAGTTCTTC.

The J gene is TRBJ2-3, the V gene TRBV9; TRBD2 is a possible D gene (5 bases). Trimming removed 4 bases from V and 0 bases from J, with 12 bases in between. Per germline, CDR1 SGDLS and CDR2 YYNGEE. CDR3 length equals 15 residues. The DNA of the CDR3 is TGTGCCAGCAGCTATAGCGCGCCTAGCACAGATACGCAGTATTTT. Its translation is CASSYSAPSTDTQYF. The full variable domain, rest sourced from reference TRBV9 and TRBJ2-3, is DSGVTQTPKHLITATGQRVTLRCSPRSGDLSVYWYQQSLDQGLQFLIQYYNGEERAKGNILERFSAQQFPDLHSELNLSSLELGDSALYFCASSYSAPSTDTQYFGPGTRLTVL.

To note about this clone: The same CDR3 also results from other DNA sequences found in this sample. The CDR3 loop is CSARGGTEAFF. The CDR3 bases are TGCAGTGCTAGGGGAGGGACTGAAGCTTTCTTT. The chain combines TRBV20-1 with TRBJ1-1; no clear D gene. CDR1 and CDR2 from the germline V gene are DFQATT and SNEGSKA (reference sequence). The CDR3 has 11 amino acids. Trimming pared 3 bases from V and 5 bases from J, leaving 7 bases between.

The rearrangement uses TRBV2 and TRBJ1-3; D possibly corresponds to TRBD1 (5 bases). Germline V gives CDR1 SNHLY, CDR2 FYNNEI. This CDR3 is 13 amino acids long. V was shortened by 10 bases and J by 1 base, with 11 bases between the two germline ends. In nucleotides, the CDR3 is TGTGCCACCGTCCGGGGGTCTGGAAACACCATATATTTT. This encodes CATVRGSGNTIYF.

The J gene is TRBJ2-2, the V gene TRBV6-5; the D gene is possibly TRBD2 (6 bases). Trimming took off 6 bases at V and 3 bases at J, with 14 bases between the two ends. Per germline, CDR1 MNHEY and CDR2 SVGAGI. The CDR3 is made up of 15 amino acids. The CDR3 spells CASSRSGPDTGELFF. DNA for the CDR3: TGTGCCAGCAGCCGAAGCGGGCCGGACACCGGGGAGCTGTTTTTT.

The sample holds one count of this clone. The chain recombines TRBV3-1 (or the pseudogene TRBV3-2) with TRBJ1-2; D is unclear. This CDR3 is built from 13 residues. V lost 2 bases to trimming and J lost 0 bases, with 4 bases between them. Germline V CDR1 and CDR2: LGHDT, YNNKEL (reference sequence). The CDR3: CASSQLTNYGYTF. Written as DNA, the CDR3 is TGTGCCAGCAGCCAATTAACTAACTATGGCTACACCTTC.

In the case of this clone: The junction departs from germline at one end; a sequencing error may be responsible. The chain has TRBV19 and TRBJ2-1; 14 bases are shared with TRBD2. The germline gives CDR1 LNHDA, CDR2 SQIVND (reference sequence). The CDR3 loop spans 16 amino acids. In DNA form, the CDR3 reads TGTGCCAGTAGTATAGGACTAGCGGGGGGGTACAATGGGCAGTTCTTC. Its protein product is CASSIGLAGGYNGQFF.

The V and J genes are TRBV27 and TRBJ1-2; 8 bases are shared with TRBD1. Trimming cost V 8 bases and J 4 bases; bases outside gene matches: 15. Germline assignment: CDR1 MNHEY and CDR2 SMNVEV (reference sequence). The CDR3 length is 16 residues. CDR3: CASSPPRDRPLYGYTF. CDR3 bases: TGTGCCAGCTCCCCCCCCCGGGACAGGCCCCTCTATGGCTACACCTTC.

CDR3 nucleotides: TGTGCCAGCAGCTCCTCTCCCGGGGATACGCAGTATTTT. It specifies CASSSSPGDTQYF. V usage is TRBV5-5 and J usage is TRBJ2-3; D remains unclear. The germline V gene has CDR1 SGHKS and CDR2 YYEKEE (reference sequence). Trimming stripped 3 bases from V and 6 bases from J, with 11 bases between. The CDR3 sequence is 13 residues long.

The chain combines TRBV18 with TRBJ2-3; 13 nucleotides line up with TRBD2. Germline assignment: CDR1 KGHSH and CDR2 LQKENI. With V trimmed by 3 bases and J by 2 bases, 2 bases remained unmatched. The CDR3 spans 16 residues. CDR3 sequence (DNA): TGTGCCAGCTCACCTACTAGCGGGGGGGCCACAGATACGCAGTATTTT. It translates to CASSPTSGGATDTQYF.

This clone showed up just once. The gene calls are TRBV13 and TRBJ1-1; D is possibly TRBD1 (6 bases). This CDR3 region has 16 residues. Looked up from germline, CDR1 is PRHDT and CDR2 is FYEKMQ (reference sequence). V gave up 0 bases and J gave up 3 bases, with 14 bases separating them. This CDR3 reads CASSLGSGGAYTEAFF. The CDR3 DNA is TGTGCCAGCAGCTTAGGTAGTGGGGGCGCTTACACTGAAGCTTTCTTT.

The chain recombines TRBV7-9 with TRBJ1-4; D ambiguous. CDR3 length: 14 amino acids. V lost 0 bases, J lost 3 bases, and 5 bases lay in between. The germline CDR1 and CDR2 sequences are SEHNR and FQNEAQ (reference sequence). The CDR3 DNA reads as TGTGCCAGCAGCTTAGCTGGCTCTAATGAAAAACTGTTTTTT. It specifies CASSLAGSNEKLFF. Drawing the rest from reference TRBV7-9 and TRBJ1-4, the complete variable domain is DTGVSQNPRHKITKRGQNVTFRCDPISEHNRLYWYRQTLGQGPEFLTYFQNEAQLEKSRLLSDRFSAERPKGSFSTLEIQRTEQGDSAMYLCASSLAGSNEKLFFGSGTQLSVL.

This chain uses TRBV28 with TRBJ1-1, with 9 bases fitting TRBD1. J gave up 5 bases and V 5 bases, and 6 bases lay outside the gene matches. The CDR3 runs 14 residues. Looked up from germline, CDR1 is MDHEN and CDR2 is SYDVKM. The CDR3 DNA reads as TGTGCCAGCAGTGTGTACAGGGGGCAGACTGAAGCTTTCTTT. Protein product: CASSVYRGQTEAFF.

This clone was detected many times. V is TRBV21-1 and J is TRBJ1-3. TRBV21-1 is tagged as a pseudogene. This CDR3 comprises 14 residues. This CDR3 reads CASTELCSGNTIYF. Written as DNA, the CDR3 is TGTGCCAGCACCGAGCTATGCTCTGGAAACACCATATATTTT.

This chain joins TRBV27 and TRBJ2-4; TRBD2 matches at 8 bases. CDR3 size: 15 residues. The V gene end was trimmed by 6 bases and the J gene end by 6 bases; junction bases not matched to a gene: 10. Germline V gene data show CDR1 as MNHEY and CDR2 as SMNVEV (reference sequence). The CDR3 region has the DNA TGTGCCAGCAGCCTAACGGCGGGAGGTGGAAACATTCAGTACTTC. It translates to CASSLTAGGGNIQYF.

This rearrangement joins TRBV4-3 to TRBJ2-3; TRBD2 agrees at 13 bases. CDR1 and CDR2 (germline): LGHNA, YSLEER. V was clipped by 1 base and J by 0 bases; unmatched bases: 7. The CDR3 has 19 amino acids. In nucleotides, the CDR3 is TGCGCCAGCAGCCAAGCCCCTCCGGGACTAGCGGGGAGCACAGATACGCAGTATTTT. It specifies CASSQAPPGLAGSTDTQYF.